What follows is one T cell receptor (beta chain) and its context. These data belong to a study of technical replicates of blood from a handful of donors. Sequencing was performed with immunoSEQ multiplex PCR; in TCRdb, only in-frame clones are kept and a portion is missing. The data hold 45,000 to 60,000 clones, with approximately 95% observed a single time. Germline CDR1 is MNHEY and CDR2 is SMNVEV (reference sequence). J was trimmed by 2 bases and V by 3 bases; bases with no gene match: 6. The CDR3 contains 15 residues. The receptor comes from a human donor in good health. Some clones in this sample may be carry-over from other donors' samples. The chain combines TRBV27 with TRBJ1-2, with 7 nucleotides matching TRBD1. Sequencing was done on a sample of PBMCs. CDR3 amino acids: CASSFSGTANYGYTF. The CDR3 coding sequence is TGTGCCAGCAGTTTCTCCGGGACAGCCAACTATGGCTACACCTTC.